Below, 31 T cell receptor beta chains from the same sample are listed, as sequenced in a study of blood T cells in healthy people across ages. Using a J-beta primer mix together with a sample-barcoded 5' primer, a second PCR was run for roughly 6 to 12 cycles. Using its own MiXCR run on the 5' RACE reads, TCRdb lists one record per CDR3 protein. The table includes about 780,000 distinct CDR3 sequences, about 47% detected once. The specimen was blood. The source of these receptors is a man aged 80 or over in good health.

There are a few counts of this clonotype. The gene calls are TRBV30 and TRBJ2-4; tentative D call: TRBD1 (6 bases). The germline gives CDR1 GTSNPN, CDR2 SVGIG (reference sequence). The CDR3 totals 12 residues. V lost 5 bases and J lost 9, with 14 bases in between. CDR3 DNA: TGTGCCTGGGGGGGCCTACGCCGCATTCAGTACTTC. Translating gives CAWGGLRRIQYF.

This clonotype appeared a single time. The chain combines TRBV6-5 with TRBJ2-1; maybe TRBD2 (6 bases). V was shortened by 0 bases and J by 4 bases, with 19 bases between the two germline ends. The CDR3 runs 18 residues. Germline V lookup: CDR1 MNHEY, CDR2 SVGAGI. In DNA form, the CDR3 reads TGTGCCAGCAGTTACTCGGGTATTGCTCGCGGGAATTACAATGAGCAGTTCTTC. It specifies CASSYSGIARGNYNEQFF.

This clonotype was observed a few times. This chain connects TRBV7-2 to TRBJ2-7; D remains unclear. Looked up from germline, CDR1 is SGHTA and CDR2 is FQGNSA. Trimming cost V 6 bases and J 3 bases, with 12 bases left between them. The CDR3 runs 13 residues. The CDR3 bases are TGTGCCAGCAGACTGGACCTAGGCTACGAGCAGTACTTC. Its protein product is CASRLDLGYEQYF.

The chain couples TRBV6-6 to TRBJ2-3; TRBD1 matches at 11 bases. The CDR3 runs 15 residues. Germline loops: CDR1 MNHNY, CDR2 SVGAGI (reference sequence). The V segment lost 8 bases and the J segment 7 bases; nucleotides outside the gene matches: 11. This CDR3 reads CASGSGTGGTNTQYF. CDR3 sequence (DNA): TGTGCCAGCGGGTCCGGGACAGGGGGAACCAATACGCAGTATTTT.

This chain uses TRBV5-1 with TRBJ2-5; D possibly corresponds to TRBD1 (7 bases). Trimming removed 6 bases from V and 11 bases from J, with 26 bases in between. Germline assignment: CDR1 SGHRS and CDR2 YFSETQ. CDR3 length equals 15 residues. The CDR3 sequence is CASNTGAGGNNEQYF. Written as DNA, the CDR3 is TGCGCCAGCAACACGGGGGCAGGGGGGAACAATGAGCAGTACTTC.

A few counts support this clonotype. This chain links TRBV27 with TRBJ1-6; D not resolved. The CDR3 consists of 15 residues. Per the germline V gene, CDR1 is MNHEY and CDR2 is SMNVEV (reference sequence). V lost 5 bases to trimming and J lost 8 bases, with 16 bases between them. CDR3: CASSAPPGRHSPLHF. DNA of the CDR3: TGTGCCAGCAGTGCTCCCCCCGGGAGGCATTCACCCCTCCACTTT.

This chain connects TRBV20-1 to TRBJ2-5; possibly TRBD2 for D (6 bases). The germline V gene encodes CDR1 DFQATT and CDR2 SNEGSKA (reference sequence). Trimming cost V 5 bases and J 5 bases, with 18 bases left between them. The CDR3 runs 14 residues. CDR3 DNA: TGCAGTGCTCGTCCGGGAGAGACCGTGGAGACCCAGTACTTC. It is translated as CSARPGETVETQYF.

This clonotype has at least ten counts. The gene calls are TRBV5-1 and TRBJ2-1; a possible D gene is TRBD2 (6 bases). V was cut by 0 bases and J by 0 bases, with 7 bases left in between. CDR3 length equals 15 residues. Germline loops: CDR1 SGHRS, CDR2 YFSETQ. The CDR3 loop is CASSLELASYNEQFF. CDR3 sequence (DNA): TGCGCCAGCAGCTTGGAACTAGCCTCCTACAATGAGCAGTTCTTC.

The sample holds a few counts of this clonotype. CDR3 protein: CASSYGADGGFLNGYTF. The CDR3 region has the DNA TGTGCCAGCAGTTACGGAGCGGACGGGGGTTTTCTGAATGGCTACACCTTC. The chain links TRBV6-5 to TRBJ1-2; D might be TRBD1 (5 bases). The CDR3 sequence is 17 residues long. V was shortened by 2 bases and J by 6 bases, with 22 bases between the two germline ends. Germline-derived CDR1 and CDR2 are MNHEY and SVGAGI.

In its sample, this clonotype was seen a few times. This chain uses TRBV28 with TRBJ2-5, with D unclear. The last part of the DNA fits TRBJ2-7 better; the J call may be wrong. The CDR3 consists of 13 residues. The germline gives CDR1 MDHEN, CDR2 SYDVKM. In DNA form, the CDR3 reads TGTGCCAGCAGTTTTGGTCCGGGCTACGAGCAGTACTTC. Its translation: CASSFGPGYEQYF.

The chain employs TRBV28 and TRBJ2-7; D possibly matches TRBD1 or TRBD2 (5 bases each). V shed 5 bases and J shed 1 base, with 15 bases lying between them. Germline CDR1 reads MDHEN; CDR2 reads SYDVKM. The CDR3 is made up of 15 amino acids. The CDR3 region is CASSDRGRSSYEQYF. The DNA of the CDR3 is TGTGCCAGCAGTGATAGGGGACGGAGTTCCTACGAGCAGTACTTC.

V usage is TRBV20-1 and J usage is TRBJ2-1; perhaps TRBD1 as D (5 bases). V was cut by 4 bases and J by 6 bases, with 19 bases left in between. Germline CDR1 DFQATT, CDR2 SNEGSKA (reference sequence). The length of the CDR3 is 15 residues. Here the CDR3 reads CSAKTVTLGVNEQFF. The CDR3 region has the DNA TGCAGTGCTAAGACAGTAACCCTTGGCGTCAATGAGCAGTTCTTC.

This clonotype was counted a few times. The chain has TRBV12-3 or TRBV12-4 and TRBJ1-2; 9 bases line up with TRBD1. The CDR3 contains 17 residues. V was pared by 5 bases and J by 5 bases, with 15 bases of the junction left unmatched. The CDR3 is CASSPPGQGHIYYGYTF. The DNA of the CDR3 is TGTGCCAGCAGTCCCCCGGGACAGGGCCACATTTATTATGGCTACACCTTC.

With respect to this clonotype: This may come from a read error, since a much larger clone is one base off. The gene calls are TRBV12-3 or TRBV12-4 and TRBJ2-1, with 8 bases fitting TRBD2. The J call may be wrong; the DNA end is better matched by TRBJ2-7. This CDR3 has 16 amino acids. The CDR3 here is CASSRYSGTSYNEQYF. The CDR3, as DNA: TGTGCCAGCAGCCGATATAGCGGGACCTCCTACAATGAGCAGTACTTC.

The rearrangement joins TRBV9 to TRBJ2-7; 9 nucleotides match TRBD2. Per the germline V gene, CDR1 is SGDLS and CDR2 is YYNGEE. Trimming at V came to 0 bases and at J to 0 bases, leaving 4 bases not matched to a gene. The CDR3 contains 16 residues. The CDR3 sequence: CASSVGASGNSYEQYF. The CDR3 DNA is TGTGCCAGCAGCGTAGGGGCTAGCGGGAACTCCTACGAGCAGTACTTC.

CDR3 DNA: TGTGCCAGCAGCTTTGACAGTTTCATAAGCGTCCTGACTTTC. Amino acids: CASSFDSFISVLTF. The rearrangement links TRBV7-2 to TRBJ2-6; possibly TRBD1 for D (5 bases). Germline V gene lookup returns CDR1 SGHTA and CDR2 FQGNSA. The V end lost 3 bases, the J end lost 12 bases, and 15 bases lay between the germline ends. The CDR3 has 14 residues.

This chain links TRBV6-4 with TRBJ2-2; TRBD2 might be the D (5 bases). The ends were cut back, 0 bases at V and 5 bases at J, with 7 bases in the middle. This CDR3 has 14 residues. Germline V gives CDR1 MRHNA, CDR2 SNTAGT. CDR3 region: CASSDSTGTGELFF. In nucleotides, the CDR3 is TGTGCCAGCAGTGACTCGACGGGGACCGGGGAGCTGTTTTTT.

This clonotype showed up many times. The V and J genes are TRBV12-3 or TRBV12-4 and TRBJ2-7; 10 bases match TRBD1. J lost 4 bases, V lost 5 bases, and 8 bases had no gene match. CDR3 length: 15 residues. The CDR3 coding sequence is TGTGCCAGCAGTCCCCGGGACAGGGGCCTGTACGAGCAGTACTTC. This sequence encodes CASSPRDRGLYEQYF.

The sample holds a few counts of this clonotype. The rearrangement links TRBV10-1 to TRBJ2-5, with TRBD1 identical over 9 bases. The better agreement between TRBJ2-7 and the DNA end casts doubt on the J call. This CDR3 spans 13 amino acids. CDR1 WNHNN and CDR2 SYGVQD come from the germline V gene (reference sequence). The CDR3 region has the DNA TGCGCCAGCAGTAGGACAGGGGTCTCCGAGCAGTACTTC. Its translation: CASSRTGVSEQYF.

The rearrangement links TRBV6-6 to TRBJ1-6, with D unresolved. The V gene's germline CDR1 is MNHNY and CDR2 SVGAGI (reference sequence). This CDR3 is 15 amino acids long. V gave up 6 bases and J gave up 0 bases, with 9 bases separating them. This CDR3 reads CASSIKSSYNSPLHF. DNA for the CDR3: TGTGCCAGCAGCATCAAGAGCTCCTATAATTCACCCCTCCACTTT.

In DNA form, the CDR3 reads TGTGCCAGCAGTTTTCACAGTTATAATTCACCCCTCCACTTT. Its translation is CASSFHSYNSPLHF. This chain connects TRBV28 to TRBJ1-6; no firm D call. This CDR3 comprises 14 residues. Germline CDR1 MDHEN, CDR2 SYDVKM. V was cut by 3 bases and J by 4 bases, with 7 bases left in between.

This clonotype has a handful of counts. The chain carries TRBV28 and TRBJ2-5; D not resolved. CDR3 length equals 14 residues. Germline assignment: CDR1 MDHEN and CDR2 SYDVKM. V was trimmed by 5 bases and J by 5 bases, leaving 15 bases between them. CDR3 region: CASSPYEVVETQYF. DNA for the CDR3: TGTGCCAGCAGTCCCTATGAGGTTGTGGAGACCCAGTACTTC.

J is TRBJ2-3 and V is TRBV6-2 or TRBV6-3; either TRBD1 or TRBD2 may fit D (5 bases each). V lost 3 bases and J 3 bases, leaving 13 bases between the germline ends. This CDR3 has 15 amino acids. The germline V gene encodes CDR1 MNHEY and CDR2 SVGEGT. DNA of the CDR3: TGTGCCAGCAGTTATTGGGGGAGCGATACAGATACGCAGTATTTT. Amino acids: CASSYWGSDTDTQYF.

The rearrangement links TRBV4-1 to TRBJ2-3, with D tentatively TRBD2 (5 bases). Trimming removed 3 bases at V and 8 bases at J, with 9 bases between. CDR1 is MGHRA and CDR2 is YSYEKL in the germline V gene. This CDR3 spans 12 amino acids. CDR3 loop: CASSQELATQYF. DNA for the CDR3: TGCGCCAGCAGCCAGGAGCTAGCTACGCAGTATTTT.

Of note for this clonotype: No conserved phenylalanine or tryptophan ends this CDR3, so it is likely a read error. The V call is TRBV6-2 or TRBV6-3, the J call TRBJ1-1; 7 bases line up with TRBD1. CDR1 MNHEY and CDR2 SVGEGT come from the germline V gene. This CDR3 has 14 residues. The V segment lost 6 bases and the J segment 4 bases; nucleotides outside the gene matches: 8. In DNA form, the CDR3 reads TGTGCCAGCAGGAGACAGGGCGGTGGCACTGAAGCTTTCATT. It yields the protein CASRRQGGGTEAFI.

As regards this clonotype: A read error may account for a junction end that differs from germline. This sequence joins TRBV2 and TRBJ2-3, with TRBD2 identical over 9 bases. The CDR3 consists of 14 residues. Germline values: CDR1 SNHLY, CDR2 FYNNEI. In DNA form, the CDR3 reads TGTGCCAGCAGTTTGCTAGCGGGATCAGATACGCGGTATTTT. Its translation: CASSLLAGSDTRYF.

In its sample, this clonotype was seen a few times. The chain combines TRBV12-3 or TRBV12-4 with TRBJ2-5; no clear D gene. The CDR3 extends over 14 amino acids. With 3 bases removed from V and 5 bases from J, the gap between germline ends came to 13 bases. CDR3 loop: CASSFGRHVETQYF. The CDR3 DNA reads as TGTGCCAGCAGTTTTGGTCGCCACGTGGAGACCCAGTACTTC.

CDR3 in DNA: TGTGCCAGCAGTGGAACCAGCCTCGGGAAGACCCAGTACTTC. This translates into CASSGTSLGKTQYF. V is TRBV25-1 and J is TRBJ2-5, with D perhaps matching TRBD2 (5 bases). The V end was cut by 4 bases, the J end by 6 bases, with 15 bases between. This CDR3 is 14 amino acids long. Germline V lookup: CDR1 MGHDK, CDR2 SYGVNS.

Remarks on this clonotype: With a much larger clone just one base away, this may be a read error. This chain connects TRBV10-3 to TRBJ2-5, with unresolved D. Germline V gene sequence: CDR1 ENHRY, CDR2 SYGVKD. This CDR3 region has 15 residues. For the CDR3, the DNA is TGTGCCATCACTGAGCAGCCAAACAGTCAAGAGACCCAGTACTTC. It specifies CAITEQPNSQETQYF.

J is TRBJ2-6 and V is TRBV4-3; D unresolved. This CDR3 comprises 22 residues. V was cut by 0 bases and J by 0 bases, with 24 bases left in between. Germline CDR1 LGHNA, CDR2 YSLEER. The CDR3 DNA is TGCGCCAGCAGCCAAGAGGGCGCCCAGTGGGGTCGGCTTTTCTCTGGGGCCAACGTCCTGACTTTC. Its translation: CASSQEGAQWGRLFSGANVLTF.

V gene TRBV10-1 combines with J gene TRBJ2-7, with 10 bases lining up with TRBD1. From germline, CDR1 is WNHNN and CDR2 SYGVQD (reference sequence). The CDR3 is 15 amino acids. V dropped 11 bases and J dropped 0; count of bases not matched to a gene: 10. Here the CDR3 reads CAGHRRDRGSYEQYF. DNA for the CDR3: TGCGCCGGCCACCGCCGGGACAGGGGCTCCTACGAGCAGTACTTC.